This TCR beta chain was retrieved from a study of blood T cell repertoires in COVID-19. Study details: The analysed material was cDNA or gDNA that came from T cells, B-cell-depleted T cells, or PBMCs.

Clones were read by immunoSEQ multiplex PCR, and TCRdb kept only the in-frame ones, dropping some. The profile shows roughly 93,000 clones, 81% of them singletons. Germline V gene sequence: CDR1 SGHAT, CDR2 FQNNGV. V dropped 0 bases and J dropped 1 base, with 10 bases sitting between them. The CDR3 runs to 15 residues. The table lists this clone with a few counts. Sequenced: peripheral blood. This sequence originates from a woman over 75 with acute or convalescent COVID-19. The chain employs TRBV11-2 and TRBJ2-7, with TRBD1 as a possible D gene (6 bases). The chain's CDR3 is CASSLEGQGSYEQYF. CDR3 nucleotide sequence: TGTGCCAGCAGCTTAGAAGGCCAGGGGTCCTACGAGCAGTACTTC.